This is a list of T cell receptor beta chains from one sample in a study of T-cell reconstitution after alpha-beta-depleted transplantation in children. TCRdb re-called the PCR reads through MiXCR, storing one row per CDR3 protein. The table has 440,000 or so distinct CDR3 sequences, roughly 43% seen once; the top ten hold 27%. The sequences come from PBMCs, collected before TCRalphabeta/CD19-depleted stem cell transplant. The origin of the receptors is a girl aged 2-10 years with aplastic anemia, due to receive a stem cell transplant. CDR3s include the opening cysteine and the closing phenylalanine or tryptophan. The D gene is left open where the match is weak. Size tells how often a clone was seen (once, few, many) or the class of an expanded clone, and some rows leave it out.

V	size	D	J	DNA	CDR3
TRBV9	few	.	TRBJ2-3	TGTGCCAGCAGCGCACAGTGGAACGGGCCAGATACGCAGTATTTT	CASSAQWNGPDTQYF
TRBV30	few	.	TRBJ2-1	TGTGCCTGGAGTAGGCGGGACTCCTACAATGAGCAGTTCTTC	CAWSRRDSYNEQFF
TRBV6-5	few	.	TRBJ2-1	TGTGCCAGCAGTTTCTCTTTGCGGTCCCCAAGGGGGTCCTACAATGAGCAGTTCTTC	CASSFSLRSPRGSYNEQFF
TRBV12-3/TRBV12-4	few	TRBD1	TRBJ1-2	TGTGCCAGCAGCACGGACAGGGGCGGCTACACCTTC	CASSTDRGGYTF
TRBV12-3/TRBV12-4	many	TRBD1	TRBJ2-5	TGTGCCAGCAGTTCCCAGGGGGAGGAGACCCAGTACTTC	CASSSQGEETQYF
TRBV28	.	.	TRBJ1-4	TGTGCCAGCAGTCCCCCACGATCCGAAAAACTGTTTTTT	CASSPPRSEKLFF
TRBV7-8	.	.	TRBJ1-5	TGTGCCAGCGGCGAGGTGGGTCAGCCCCAGCATTTT	CASGEVGQPQHF
TRBV29-1	many	TRBD2	TRBJ2-1	TGCAGCGTTGAAAATTTTAGCGGGAGTACCAATGAGCAGTTCTTC	CSVENFSGSTNEQFF
TRBV29-1	many	.	TRBJ2-7	TGCAGCGTACTGGGGCGGGACAGCCTAACCTACGAGCAGTACTTC	CSVLGRDSLTYEQYF
TRBV7-9	.	TRBD2	TRBJ2-1	TGTGCCAGCAGTTCCGCGGGACTATACACCAATGAGCAGTTCTTC	CASSSAGLYTNEQFF
TRBV6-5	few	.	TRBJ2-2	TGTGCCAGCAGTTACTGGGGACGGACCGGGGAGCTGTTTTTT	CASSYWGRTGELFF
TRBV7-4	few	TRBD2	TRBJ2-7	TGTGCCAGCAGCTTAATTGGGACTAGCGGGAGCTACGAGCAGTACTTC	CASSLIGTSGSYEQYF
TRBV6-1	many	TRBD1	TRBJ2-4	TGTGCCAGCAGGGCGACAGGGATGGAAAACATTCAGTACTTC	CASRATGMENIQYF
TRBV4-2	.	TRBD2	TRBJ2-2	TGTGCCAGCAGCCCACTAGCGGGAGACGGCGGGGAGCTGTTTTTT	CASSPLAGDGGELFF
TRBV11-1	once	TRBD2	TRBJ2-1	TGTGCCAGCAGCTCGGGGAGACTAGCGGGAATCGGCAGCGGCAATGAGCAGTTCTTC	CASSSGRLAGIGSGNEQFF
TRBV9	.	.	TRBJ2-5	TGTGCCAGCAGCGTAGCTCCAAGCGCCCCCGAAGAGACCCAGTACTTC	CASSVAPSAPEETQYF
TRBV6-5	.	.	TRBJ2-3	TGTGCCAGCAGTTACGGATATACGCAGTATTTT	CASSYGYTQYF
TRBV7-8	.	.	TRBJ2-7	TGTGCCAGCAGCTTAAGGCGGGACCGACCTTACGAGCAGTACTTC	CASSLRRDRPYEQYF
TRBV15	.	.	TRBJ2-1	TGTGCCACCAGTAAGAACGGCGAGCAGTTCTTC	CATSKNGEQFF
TRBV12-3/TRBV12-4	.	TRBD2	TRBJ2-3	TGTGCCAGCAGTACTCGCCACGGGACTAGCGAACGGGATACGCAGTATTTT	CASSTRHGTSERDTQYF
TRBV6-1	few	.	TRBJ1-2	TGTGCCAGCAGTGAAATCGACCCCTATGGCTACACCTTC	CASSEIDPYGYTF
TRBV29-1	.	TRBD1	TRBJ2-7	TGCAGCGTACTTAGGGGACAGGGGACCTACGAGCAGTACTTC	CSVLRGQGTYEQYF
TRBV5-1	.	TRBD1	TRBJ2-7	TGCGCCAGCAGCTTGGACCCGGCGTGGAGACAGGGGGCTAAGGAGCAGTACTTC	CASSLDPAWRQGAKEQYF
TRBV20-1	.	TRBD1	TRBJ1-1	TGCAGTGGACGGACAGGGGGTAGTGGCACTGAAGCTTTCTTT	CSGRTGGSGTEAFF
TRBV10-3	many	.	TRBJ2-5	TGTGCCATCAGTGAGGGGGTGGCGGCGGAGACCCAGTACTTC	CAISEGVAAETQYF
TRBV2	.	.	TRBJ1-2	TGTGCCAGCAGTGAAGCGGGAACCTATGGCTACACCTTC	CASSEAGTYGYTF
TRBV20-1	.	.	TRBJ1-2	TGCAGTGCTAGTCATGCGGGGGGAGACTATGGCTACACCTTC	CSASHAGGDYGYTF
TRBV11-2	.	.	TRBJ2-1	TGTGCCAGCAGCCACCTTAACAATGAGCAGTTCTTC	CASSHLNNEQFF
TRBV20-1	few	.	TRBJ2-5	TGCAGTGCTAGAGATCTCTGGCAAGAGACCCAGTACTTC	CSARDLWQETQYF